This T cell receptor (beta chain) was documented in a study of blood T cell repertoires in COVID-19. Study background: Acute and convalescent COVID-19 samples came from the United States, Italy and Spain.

The repertoire was sequenced with immunoSEQ multiplex PCR; TCRdb's copy has only in-frame clones and lacks some. The table records more than 150,000 clones, 65% to 85% of them present only once. Sequencing was carried out using peripheral blood. This sequence was found in a woman over 75 with acute or convalescent COVID-19.

CDR3 nucleotide sequence: TGCGCCAGCAGCCCCATGGGAGGGAACTATGGCTACACCTTC. Translating it yields CASSPMGGNYGYTF. V and J are TRBV5-1 and TRBJ1-2; D unresolved. The CDR3 contains 14 residues. V lost 4 bases and J lost 2, with 12 bases in between. CDR1 SGHRS and CDR2 YFSETQ come from the germline V gene.